Reported below is one T cell receptor beta chain. What it recognizes is unknown. Since the CDR3 does not end with the conserved phenylalanine or tryptophan, this likely comes from a read error. Because the CDR3's place on the DNA is in doubt, the DNA is left out and the CDR3 is given as listed by TCRdb. The CDR3 numbers 15 amino acids, ends counted. Germline V CDR1 and CDR2: SGHVS, FQNEAQ. Patients included in sequencing had previously demonstrated CD8+CD57+ cell expansion by flow cytometry. The cohort consisted entirely of patients having severe acquired aplastic anemia. Sampling of blood occurred while the patients had still received no therapy. This record comes from a study of CD8+CD57+ T cells in acquired aplastic anemia. Study background: Yields of DNA that came from sorted CD4+ and CD8+ cells averaged about 3 ug.

Researchers used genomic DNA as the template to profile TCR beta VDJ and CDR3. TCRdb re-called the reads through MiXCR, storing one row per CDR3 protein. The sample includes 200,000 to 250,000 distinct CDR3 sequences, roughly half of them seen just once. General study points: Comparison of patients with controls identified roughly 27 shared CD8+ CDR3 sequences.

This clonotype was sampled from a human donor with aplastic anemia. The sequenced material came from sorted CD4+, CD8+, or CD8+CD57+ T cells (not recorded which) from PBMCs. The chain carries TRBV7-8 and TRBJ1-1; TRBD1 is the table's D call, not checked against the DNA. The CDR3 sequence is CASSFSLGGNTEAFI.